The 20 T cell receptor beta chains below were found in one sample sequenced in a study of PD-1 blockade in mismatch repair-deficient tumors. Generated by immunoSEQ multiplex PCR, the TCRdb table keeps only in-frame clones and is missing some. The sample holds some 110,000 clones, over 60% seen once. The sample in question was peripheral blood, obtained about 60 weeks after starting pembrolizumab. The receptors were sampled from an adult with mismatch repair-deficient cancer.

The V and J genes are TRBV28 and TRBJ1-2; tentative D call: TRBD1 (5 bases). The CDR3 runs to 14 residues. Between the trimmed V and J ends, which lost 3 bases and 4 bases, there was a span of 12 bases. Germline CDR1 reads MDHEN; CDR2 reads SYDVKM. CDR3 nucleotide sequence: TGTGCCAGCAGTTTCCGGGGGAGGATCTATGGCTACACCTTC. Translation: CASSFRGRIYGYTF.

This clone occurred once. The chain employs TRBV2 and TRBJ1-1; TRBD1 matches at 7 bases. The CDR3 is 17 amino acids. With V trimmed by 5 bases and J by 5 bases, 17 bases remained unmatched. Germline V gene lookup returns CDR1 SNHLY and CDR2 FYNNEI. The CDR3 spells CASSTMTGRFRKTEAFF. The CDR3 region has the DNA TGTGCCAGCAGTACCATGACAGGGAGGTTTCGGAAAACTGAAGCTTTCTTT.

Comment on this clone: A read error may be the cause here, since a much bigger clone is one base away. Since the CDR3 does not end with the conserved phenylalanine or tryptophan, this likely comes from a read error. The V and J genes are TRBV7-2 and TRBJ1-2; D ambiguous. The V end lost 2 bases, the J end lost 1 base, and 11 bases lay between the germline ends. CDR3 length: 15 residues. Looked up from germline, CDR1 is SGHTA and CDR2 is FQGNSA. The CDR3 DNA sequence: TGTGCCAGCAGCTTAACGGCAGACTATAACTATGGCTACACCCTC. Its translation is CASSLTADYNYGYTL.

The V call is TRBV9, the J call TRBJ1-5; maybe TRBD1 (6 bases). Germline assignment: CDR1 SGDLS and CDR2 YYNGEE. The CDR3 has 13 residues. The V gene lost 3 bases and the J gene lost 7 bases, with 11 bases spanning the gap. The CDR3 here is CASSGTVDQPQHF. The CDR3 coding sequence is TGTGCCAGCAGCGGGACAGTCGACCAGCCCCAGCATTTT. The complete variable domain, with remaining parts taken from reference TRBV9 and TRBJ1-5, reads DSGVTQTPKHLITATGQRVTLRCSPRSGDLSVYWYQQSLDQGLQFLIQYYNGEERAKGNILERFSAQQFPDLHSELNLSSLELGDSALYFCASSGTVDQPQHFGDGTRLSIL.

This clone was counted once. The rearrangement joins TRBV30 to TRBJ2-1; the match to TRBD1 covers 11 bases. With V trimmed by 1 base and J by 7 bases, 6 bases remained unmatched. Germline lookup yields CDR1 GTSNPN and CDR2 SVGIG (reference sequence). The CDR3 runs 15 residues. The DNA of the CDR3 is TGTGCCTGGAGTGCAGGACAGGGGGCATTTAATGAGCAGTTCTTC. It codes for CAWSAGQGAFNEQFF.

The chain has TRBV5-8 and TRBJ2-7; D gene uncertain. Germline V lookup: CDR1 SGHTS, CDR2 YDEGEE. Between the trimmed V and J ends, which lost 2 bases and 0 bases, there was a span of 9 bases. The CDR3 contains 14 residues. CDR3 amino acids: CASSFTRSSYEQYF. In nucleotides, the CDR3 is TGTGCCAGCAGCTTCACCAGGAGCTCCTACGAGCAGTACTTC.

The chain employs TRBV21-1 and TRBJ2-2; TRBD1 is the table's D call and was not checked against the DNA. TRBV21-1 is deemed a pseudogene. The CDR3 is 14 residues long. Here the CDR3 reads CASPLRGSTGELFF. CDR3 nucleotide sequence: TGTGCCAGCCCCCTAAGGGGCAGCACCGGGGAGCTGTTTTTT.

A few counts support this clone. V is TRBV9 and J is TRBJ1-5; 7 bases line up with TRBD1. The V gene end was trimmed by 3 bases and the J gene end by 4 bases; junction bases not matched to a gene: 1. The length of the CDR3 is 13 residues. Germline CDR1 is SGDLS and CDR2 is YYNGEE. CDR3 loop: CASSGDSNQPQHF. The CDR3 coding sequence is TGTGCCAGCAGCGGGGACAGTAATCAGCCCCAGCATTTT.

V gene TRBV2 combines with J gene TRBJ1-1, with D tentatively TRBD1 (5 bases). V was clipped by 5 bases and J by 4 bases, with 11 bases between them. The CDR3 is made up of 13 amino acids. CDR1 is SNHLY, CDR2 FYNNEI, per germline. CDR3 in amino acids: CASSPLGGTEAFF. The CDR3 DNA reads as TGTGCCAGCAGTCCCCTTGGGGGCACTGAAGCTTTCTTT.

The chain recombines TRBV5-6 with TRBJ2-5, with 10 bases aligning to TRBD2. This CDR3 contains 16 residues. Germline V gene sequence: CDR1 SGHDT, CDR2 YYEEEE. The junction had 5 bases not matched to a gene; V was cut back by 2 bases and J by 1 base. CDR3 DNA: TGTGCCAGCAGCTTCCTACTAGCGGGGTCCCAAGAGACCCAGTACTTC. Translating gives CASSFLLAGSQETQYF. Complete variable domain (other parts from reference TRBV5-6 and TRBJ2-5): DAGVTQSPTHLIKTRGQQVTLRCSPKSGHDTVSWYQQALGQGPQFIFQYYEEEERQRGNFPDRFSGHQFPNYSSELNVNALLLGDSALYLCASSFLLAGSQETQYFGPGTRLLVL.

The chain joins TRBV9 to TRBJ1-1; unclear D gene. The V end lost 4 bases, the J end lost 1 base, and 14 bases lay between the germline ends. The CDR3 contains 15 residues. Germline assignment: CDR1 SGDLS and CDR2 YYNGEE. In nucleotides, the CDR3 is TGTGCCAGCAGCCTAATGGGGTCAGGGAACACTGAAGCTTTCTTT. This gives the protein CASSLMGSGNTEAFF.

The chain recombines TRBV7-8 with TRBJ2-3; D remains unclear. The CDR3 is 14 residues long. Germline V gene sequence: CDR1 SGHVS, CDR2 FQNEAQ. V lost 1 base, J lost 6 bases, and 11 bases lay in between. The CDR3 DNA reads TGTGCCAGCAGCTTAGACAGCGCGGCGGATACGCAGTATTTT. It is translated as CASSLDSAADTQYF.

The chain's CDR3 is CASSPQGRDGYTF. The CDR3 DNA reads as TGTGCCAGCTCACCACAGGGTAGGGATGGCTACACCTTC. The chain uses TRBV18 and TRBJ1-2; unclear D gene. Germline loops: CDR1 KGHSH, CDR2 LQKENI. The CDR3 is 13 residues long. V lost 1 base and J 6 bases, leaving 9 bases between the germline ends.

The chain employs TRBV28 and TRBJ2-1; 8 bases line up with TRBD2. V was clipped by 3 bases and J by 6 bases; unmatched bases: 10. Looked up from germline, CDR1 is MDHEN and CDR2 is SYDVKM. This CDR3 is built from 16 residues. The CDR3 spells CASSFYGRAIGNEQFF. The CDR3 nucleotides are TGTGCCAGCAGTTTCTACGGGAGGGCCATAGGCAATGAGCAGTTCTTC.

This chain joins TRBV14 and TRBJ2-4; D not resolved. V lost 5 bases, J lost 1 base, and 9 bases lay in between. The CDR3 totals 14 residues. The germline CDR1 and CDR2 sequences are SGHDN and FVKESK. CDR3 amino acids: CASSAQVAKNIQYF. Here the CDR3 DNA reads TGTGCCAGCAGCGCCCAGGTGGCCAAAAACATTCAGTACTTC.

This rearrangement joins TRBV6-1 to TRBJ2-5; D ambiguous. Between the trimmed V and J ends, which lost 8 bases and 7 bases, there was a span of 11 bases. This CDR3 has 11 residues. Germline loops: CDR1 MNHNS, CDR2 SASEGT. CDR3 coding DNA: TGTGCCAGCGCCTTTATTGGGACCCAGTACTTC. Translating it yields CASAFIGTQYF.

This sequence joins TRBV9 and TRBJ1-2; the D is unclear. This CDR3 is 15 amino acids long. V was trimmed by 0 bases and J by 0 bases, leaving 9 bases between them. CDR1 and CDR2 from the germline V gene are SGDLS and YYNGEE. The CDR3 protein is CASSVGSAPNYGYTF. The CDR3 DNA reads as TGTGCCAGCAGCGTAGGGTCAGCTCCTAACTATGGCTACACCTTC.

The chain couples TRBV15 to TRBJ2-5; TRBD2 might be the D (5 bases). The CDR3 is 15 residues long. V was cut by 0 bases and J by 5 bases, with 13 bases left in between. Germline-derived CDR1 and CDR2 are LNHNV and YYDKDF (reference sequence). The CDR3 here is CATSRDPLAGETQYF. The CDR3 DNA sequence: TGTGCCACCAGCAGAGATCCCCTAGCCGGTGAGACCCAGTACTTC.

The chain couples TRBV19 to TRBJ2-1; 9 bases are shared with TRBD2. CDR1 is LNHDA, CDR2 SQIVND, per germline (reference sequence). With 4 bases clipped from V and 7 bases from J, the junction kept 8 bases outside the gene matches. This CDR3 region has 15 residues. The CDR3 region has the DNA TGTGCCAGTAGTACTCAGCTAGCGGGAAAAAATGAGCAGTTCTTC. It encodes CASSTQLAGKNEQFF. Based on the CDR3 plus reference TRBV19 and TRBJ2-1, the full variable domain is DGGITQSPKYLFRKEGQNVTLSCEQNLNHDAMYWYRQDPGQGLRLIYYSQIVNDFQKGDIAEGYSVSREKKESFPLTVTSAQKNPTAFYLCASSTQLAGKNEQFFGPGTRLTVL.

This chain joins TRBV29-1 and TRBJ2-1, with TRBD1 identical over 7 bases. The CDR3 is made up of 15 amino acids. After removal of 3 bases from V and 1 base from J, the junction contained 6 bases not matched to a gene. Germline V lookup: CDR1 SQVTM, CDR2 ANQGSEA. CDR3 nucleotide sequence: TGCAGCGTTGATGGAGACAGGGTATCCTACAATGAGCAGTTCTTC. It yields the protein CSVDGDRVSYNEQFF.